This TCR beta chain appears in the sequencing data of a study of OX40 agonist ivuxolimab in advanced cancers. Study-wide context: Ivuxolimab, which targeted the costimulatory receptor OX40 (CD134), was an agonistic, fully human IgG2 monoclonal antibody. Intravenous ivuxolimab was administered to patients every 2 weeks at six dose levels: 0.01, 0.1, 0.3, 1.5, 3 and 10 mg/kg. The paper covers the monotherapy dose-escalation part of the phase I ivuxolimab trial, which included N ≈ 57 patients. Patients were allowed to have had prior anti-PD-1, anti-PD-L1 or anti-CTLA-4 therapy, and roughly two fifths of the dose-escalation patients had been treated with checkpoint inhibitors. Three dose-escalation patients achieved partial responses, one with hepatocellular carcinoma and two with cutaneous melanoma. Among the approximately 50 dose-escalation patients, 19 had hepatocellular carcinoma, 15 or so melanoma, 9 renal cell carcinoma and 9 head and neck cancer. The purpose of peripheral TCRbeta sequencing was to test whether ivuxolimab changed TCR sequence diversity and led to clonal T-cell expansion. The dose-escalation cohort was about 83% male with a mean age of about 60 years, ranging from about 23 to 85.

Results the study describes overall, beyond this receptor: Clonal expansion of both CD4+ and CD8+ blood T cells was observed from baseline to week 6 at doses 0.1 to 3.0 mg/kg. Low levels of normalized T-cell clonal expansion were also seen in some nonresponding patients. The antigen specificity of the clonally expanded peripheral T cells was not determined. In the 0.1-3.0 mg/kg groups, partial responders were among the patients with the lowest normalized peripheral clonal expansion, particularly in CD8+ T cells. After ivuxolimab, more expanded clones were found on average in CD8+ T cells than in CD4+ T cells.

Patients with autoimmune disease history or receiving systemic immunosuppression were excluded from the trial. Peripheral blood for TCR sequencing was collected from all dose cohorts at baseline, on cycle 4 day 1, and on cycle 7 day 1. The samples were drawn from a first-in-human, open-label, multicenter phase I dose-escalation trial of ivuxolimab. Adults with locally advanced or metastatic head and neck squamous cell, hepatocellular, melanoma or renal cell carcinoma were enrolled in the trial. CD4+ and CD8+ T cells were sorted separately from peripheral blood before TCR sequencing. This clone was seen a few times. Its antigen has not been determined. Within one base of it there is no much larger clone, and no base qualities were kept. Genomic DNA was isolated from the sorted cells so that the TCRbeta CDR3 region could be sequenced. The immunoSEQ Assay was used to sequence the TCRbeta CDR3 regions. TCRdb stores this immuneACCESS table with in-frame sequences only. Part of the clones is absent; in the studies checked, under half of the shortfall reflects unresolved V genes, and no reason is known for the rest. The sample table lists roughly 99,000 clones, 85% to 95% of them with a count of one. The ten largest make up roughly 1.2% of the sample.

V is reduced by 5 bases and J by 3 bases, leaving a spacing of 10 bases between them. Taken from cysteine to phenylalanine, the CDR3 has 13 residues. The kept DNA is CDR3 alone, 39 bases in frame from the first base. As encoded in the germline V gene, CDR1 is MNHEY while CDR2 is SVGAGI. This specimen consisted of CD4+ or CD8+ T cells sorted from blood, obtained in a trial of the OX40 agonist ivuxolimab. The sequence links TRBV6-5 to TRBJ1-2; possibly the D gene is TRBD1, per 6 matching bases. This receptor was obtained from an adult with an advanced solid tumor such as melanoma, head and neck, liver or kidney cancer. The nucleotides read TGTGCCAGCAGTCCTAACAGGGACTATGGCTACACCTTC. It encodes CASSPNRDYGYTF.